One sample yielded the 22 T cell receptor beta chains listed below, sequenced in a study of T-cell memory formation after mild COVID-19. Via MiXCR, TCRdb re-called the 5' RACE reads, giving one row per CDR3 protein. The table records more than 85,000 distinct CDR3 sequences, 11% of them present only once. Sequenced material: PBMCs or a T cell subset sorted from them (not recorded which). All receptors derive from a man aged 18 to 30 who had mild COVID-19 (a few samples of this study predate the infection). Cell type and time point are not known.

The chain joins TRBV12-3 or TRBV12-4 to TRBJ1-5; D gene unclear. The V end was cut by 7 bases, the J end by 7 bases, with 17 bases between. This CDR3 region has 14 residues. For the CDR3, the DNA is TGTGCCAGCACCCCAACGGGTTCGGGACAGCCCCAGCATTTT. Its protein product is CASTPTGSGQPQHF.

This chain joins TRBV7-3 and TRBJ2-6; 9 bases are shared with TRBD2. V was clipped by 1 base and J by 2 bases; unmatched bases: 6. This CDR3 contains 18 residues. Germline values: CDR1 SGHTA, CDR2 FQGTGA. The CDR3 DNA reads as TGTGCCAGCAGCTTAATCTCAGCGGGGGGAGCTGGGGCCAACGTCCTGACTTTC. Its protein is CASSLISAGGAGANVLTF.

This clonotype appeared many times. The chain has TRBV27 and TRBJ1-1; 8 bases line up with TRBD1. Trimming took 3 bases from V and 6 from J; bases not matched to a gene: 6. This CDR3 is 14 amino acids long. Germline V gene data show CDR1 as MNHEY and CDR2 as SMNVEV (reference sequence). CDR3 residues: CASSFAGGTAEAFF. DNA for the CDR3: TGTGCCAGCAGTTTCGCAGGGGGCACCGCTGAAGCTTTCTTT.

This chain connects TRBV7-9 to TRBJ1-1; D call uncertain. CDR3 length: 15 amino acids. The V end was cut by 4 bases, the J end by 2 bases, with 14 bases between. Germline V gene sequence: CDR1 SEHNR, CDR2 FQNEAQ (reference sequence). The CDR3 nucleotides are TGTGCCAGCAGCTCCAAATCGGGGTTAAACACTGAAGCTTTCTTT. Translation gives CASSSKSGLNTEAFF.

This clonotype was recorded at least ten times. This chain uses TRBV7-9 with TRBJ2-3, with D uncertain. This CDR3 spans 10 amino acids. Germline CDR1 SEHNR, CDR2 FQNEAQ (reference sequence). Trimming left V 4 bases short and J 4 bases short, with 0 bases between. The CDR3 here is CASSSDTQYF. CDR3 in DNA: TGTGCCAGCAGCTCAGATACGCAGTATTTT.

V is TRBV27 and J is TRBJ1-5; D unresolved. The length of the CDR3 is 11 residues. Germline V gene lookup returns CDR1 MNHEY and CDR2 SMNVEV (reference sequence). V lost 8 bases and J lost 10, with 12 bases in between. CDR3 protein: CASGWGKPQHF. DNA of the CDR3: TGTGCCAGCGGTTGGGGAAAACCCCAGCATTTT.

CDR3 DNA sequence: TGTGCCAGCAGACCCGGGACTAGCCAAGATACGCAGTATTTT. It encodes CASRPGTSQDTQYF. V gene TRBV6-5 combines with J gene TRBJ2-3, with TRBD2 matching 9 bases. This CDR3 is built from 14 residues. Per germline, CDR1 MNHEY and CDR2 SVGAGI. V shed 6 bases, J shed 5 bases, and the junction held 6 bases outside the gene matches.

The chain links TRBV12-3 or TRBV12-4 to TRBJ2-1; TRBD2 aligns across 12 bases. Germline trimming cut 6 bases from V and 8 bases from J; bases unmatched to any gene: 5. The CDR3 loop spans 14 amino acids. CDR3 residues: CASSLAGGRDEQFF. Written as DNA, the CDR3 is TGTGCCAGCAGCCTAGCGGGGGGGCGAGATGAGCAGTTCTTC.

The rearrangement joins TRBV6-6 to TRBJ1-1; D possibly corresponds to TRBD1 (6 bases). CDR1 MNHNY and CDR2 SVGAGI come from the germline V gene (reference sequence). The V and J ends lost 4 bases and 4 bases respectively, with 13 bases between them. This CDR3 is 14 amino acids long. CDR3 sequence reads: CASSFTGWGTEAFF. In DNA form, the CDR3 reads TGTGCCAGCAGTTTTACAGGGTGGGGCACTGAAGCTTTCTTT.

This clonotype was seen a few times. The V gene is TRBV4-1, the J gene TRBJ2-1, with D unclear. The ends were cut back, 4 bases at V and 8 bases at J, with 18 bases in the middle. The CDR3 has 15 amino acids. Germline CDR1 and CDR2: MGHRA and YSYEKL. CDR3 residues: CASSLWLTEFYEQFF. The CDR3 bases are TGCGCCAGCAGCCTGTGGCTCACCGAATTTTATGAGCAGTTCTTC.

The chain is built from TRBV2 and TRBJ1-1, with a weak D call TRBD1 (5 bases). Trimming took 5 bases from V and 3 from J, leaving 13 bases between them. The germline CDR1 and CDR2 sequences are SNHLY and FYNNEI. The CDR3 is 14 residues long. CDR3 DNA: TGTGCCAGCAGTCGCGGCAGGGATGACACTGAAGCTTTCTTT. The encoded protein is CASSRGRDDTEAFF.

This clonotype showed up just a few times. This chain links TRBV7-8 with TRBJ2-3; 7 bases fit TRBD2. V shed 0 bases, J shed 0 bases, and the junction held 3 bases outside the gene matches. Germline CDR1 and CDR2: SGHVS and FQNEAQ. This CDR3 has 16 amino acids. CDR3 in DNA: TGTGCCAGCAGCTTAGCGCCGGGGGGAAGCACAGATACGCAGTATTTT. This encodes CASSLAPGGSTDTQYF.

This clonotype was seen at least ten times. This sequence joins TRBV7-2 and TRBJ1-1; D is unclear. The CDR3 is made up of 13 amino acids. Trimming cost V 0 bases and J 4 bases, with 6 bases left between them. Germline CDR1 is SGHTA and CDR2 is FQGNSA. CDR3 loop: CASSLAPSTEAFF. CDR3 nucleotide sequence: TGTGCCAGCAGCTTAGCCCCGAGCACTGAAGCTTTCTTT. Filled out from reference TRBV7-2 and TRBJ1-1, the complete variable domain reads GAGVSQSPSNKVTEKGKDVELRCDPISGHTALYWYRQSLGQGLEFLIYFQGNSAPDKSGLPSDRFSAERTGGSVSTLTIQRTQQEDSAVYLCASSLAPSTEAFFGQGTRLTVV.

Only a few counts were recorded for this clonotype. The genes are TRBV29-1 and TRBJ1-4; D is uncertain. Germline V gene sequence: CDR1 SQVTM, CDR2 ANQGSEA. V lost 4 bases and J lost 5, with 14 bases in between. The CDR3 is made up of 14 amino acids. The CDR3: CSVAEGIPNEKLFF. DNA for the CDR3: TGCAGCGTTGCAGAAGGGATCCCCAATGAAAAACTGTTTTTT.

The rearrangement joins TRBV5-1 to TRBJ2-4; no clear D gene. Germline CDR1 is SGHRS and CDR2 is YFSETQ. The CDR3 has 20 amino acids. V dropped 1 base and J dropped 3 bases, with 26 bases sitting between them. CDR3 protein: CASSLTGILGTALGKNIQYF. CDR3 DNA: TGCGCCAGCAGCTTGACTGGCATCCTGGGAACGGCTCTTGGCAAAAACATTCAGTACTTC. Together with reference TRBV5-1 and TRBJ2-4, the CDR3 gives the full variable domain: KAGVTQTPRYLIKTRGQQVTLSCSPISGHRSVSWYQQTPGQGLQFLFEYFSETQRNKGNFPGRFSGRQFSNSRSEMNVSTLELGDSALYLCASSLTGILGTALGKNIQYFGAGTRLSVL.

The chain is built from TRBV7-3 and TRBJ2-1; 7 bases agree with TRBD2. CDR3 length equals 14 residues. Germline V lookup: CDR1 SGHTA, CDR2 FQGTGA. With 5 bases clipped from V and 7 bases from J, the junction kept 8 bases outside the gene matches. This CDR3 is CASSPGVGGNEQFF. CDR3 bases: TGTGCCAGCAGCCCGGGGGTGGGAGGGAATGAGCAGTTCTTC.

This chain connects TRBV10-2 to TRBJ2-2; no reliable D call. The CDR3 consists of 13 residues. Germline CDR1 reads WSHSY; CDR2 reads SAAADI. V lost 4 bases, J lost 2 bases, and 5 bases lay in between. The CDR3 DNA sequence: TGCGCCAGCAGTGCGATTAACACCGGGGAGCTGTTTTTT. It encodes CASSAINTGELFF.

This clonotype was seen more than once but under ten times. V usage is TRBV4-3 and J usage is TRBJ2-3; 8 nucleotides align to TRBD2. CDR1 LGHNA and CDR2 YSLEER come from the germline V gene. The CDR3 extends over 16 amino acids. Germline trimming cut 11 bases from V and 0 bases from J; bases unmatched to any gene: 13. The CDR3 DNA reads TGCGCCGCAGGCCCTTCCGGGACTAGGAGCACAGATACGCAGTATTTT. It encodes CAAGPSGTRSTDTQYF.

The genes are TRBV29-1 and TRBJ2-7, with D possibly matching TRBD2 (7 bases). Trimming removed 6 bases from V and 6 bases from J, with 15 bases in between. Germline CDR1 is SQVTM and CDR2 is ANQGSEA. The CDR3 sequence is 12 residues long. CDR3 sequence (DNA): TGCAGCGTGGACGGGGGGCCCAGCGAGCAGTACTTC. Encoded protein: CSVDGGPSEQYF.

J is TRBJ2-3 and V is TRBV5-1, with a possible D match to TRBD1 (5 bases). The CDR3 is 14 amino acids. The ends were cut back, 4 bases at V and 2 bases at J, with 11 bases in the middle. Germline V gene lookup returns CDR1 SGHRS and CDR2 YFSETQ. CDR3 DNA: TGCGCCAGCAGCGGTGACAGATTCACAGATACGCAGTATTTT. Translated: CASSGDRFTDTQYF.

The chain has TRBV7-8 and TRBJ2-2; the D gene is possibly TRBD2 (5 bases). The CDR3 has 16 amino acids. The V and J ends lost 7 bases and 3 bases respectively, with 18 bases between them. Per germline, CDR1 SGHVS and CDR2 FQNEAQ. CDR3 sequence reads: CASKDLSGRDTGELFF. The CDR3 DNA is TGTGCCAGCAAAGACTTATCGGGAAGGGACACCGGGGAGCTGTTTTTT.

This clonotype was seen only a few times. This chain links TRBV20-1 with TRBJ1-1; D not certain. Germline lookup yields CDR1 DFQATT and CDR2 SNEGSKA (reference sequence). CDR3 length equals 12 residues. V was clipped by 3 bases and J by 4 bases, with 9 bases between them. CDR3 protein: CSASEGGTEAFF. CDR3 DNA: TGCAGTGCTAGTGAGGGAGGCACTGAAGCTTTCTTT.